One TCR beta chain is described in this entry. Its antigen is currently not known. The record has no base qualities; no much larger clone is one base away. Only healthy Caucasian donors were included. The twin cohort comprised three pairs of female monozygotic twins, all aged about 18 to 29 years. Miltenyi CD45RO+ enrichment and human naive T-cell isolation kits were used to isolate memory (CD45RO+) and naive T cells from PBMC. The sample belongs to a study of identical twins listed by TCRdb under 2016. Regarding the complete study: TCR alpha and beta repertoires from monozygotic twins, unrelated adults of various ages and cord blood were deep-sequenced to test whether fetal clonotypes persist. Replicate twin experiments were performed at different times using different library preparation protocols to rule out contamination. The paper's findings and limits, for the study overall: Conclusions relied on cross-sectional statistical analysis, since the same donors could not be followed over many years. Zero-insertion analyses could be partly confounded by invariant T cells such as MAIT and iNKT, although diverse VJ usage argued against such confounding for most clonotypes. Compared with coincidental sharing between unrelated individuals, out-of-frame TCR alpha sequences shared between twins showed an excess of sequences with low generation probability. Fewer insertions were carried by abundant cord blood beta clonotypes, a similar but weaker trend appeared in young adult naive repertoires, and no such trend appeared in memory repertoires. Out-of-frame TCR alpha sharing in monozygotic twins was systematically underestimated by recombination models, whereas sharing between unrelated individuals was in agreement with the recombination models. In beta out-of-frame sequences, excess twin sharing was weaker, because having fewer shared sequences lowered the signal-to-noise ratio.

The library was made by 5' RACE. The sequencer was an Illumina HiSeq 2000. Template switching introduced a universal primer binding site; the final cDNA contained a unique molecular identifier, enabling accurate counting of TCR cDNA molecules. Specific primers in the conserved constant-segment region were used to synthesize first-strand cDNA for TCR alpha and beta chains. To control for contamination, every cDNA library carried two barcodes: a SMART-Mk sample barcode plus Illumina barcodes. TruSeq adapter sequences, together with Illumina sample barcodes, were added in two successive PCR steps. Sequencing of the TCR alpha and beta cDNA libraries was done on the Illumina HiSeq platform using custom primers. Per the authors' processing: MiGEC processed the raw reads to extract unique molecular identifiers, while MiXCR was used to determine the CDR3 positions. For each individual, recombination models were inferred using an EM algorithm with the repgenHMM and IGoR tools. The analysis of shared clonotypes was done with the tcR package in R, with sharing normalized by the product of cloneset sizes. To study raw recombination without the effects of thymic and clonal selection, out-of-frame nonproductive sequences were analyzed. Through fastp at Q25 and MiXCR, TCRdb rebuilt clones from the public reads, retaining in-frame beta chains. Each CDR3 protein gets just one entry, which takes the most common genes and DNA from the rows behind it. What appears here as the V and J calls and clone size reflects TCRdb's work, not the paper's. Here the sample has 250,000 or so distinct CDR3 sequences; 7% occur a single time. Roughly 3.7% of the sample lies in the top ten.

These data were also reused for a study on yellow fever vaccine responses in identical twins. As the second publication notes: According to the authors, the vaccine-induced T cell response in identical twins seemed to be partly convergent and partly specific to each individual. In the study, vaccine-responding T cell clones were precisely tracked in identical twins.

This receptor was identified in a woman between 18 and 29 years old in good health. The sample consisted of memory (CD45RO+) T cells sorted from blood. In light of the paper, this sample's cell subset or site label describes: CD45RO+ enriched T cells.

The DNA sequence is given as TGTGCCAGCAGCGCCCGGGGCGGGGGGGCTTACAATGAGCAGTTCTTC. Translated, this is CASSARGGGAYNEQFF. The chain uses TRBV5-6 and TRBJ2-1; 9 of the junction bases match TRBD2. V trim: 4 bases; J trim: 4 bases; unmatched bases: 9. Measured from the cysteine to the phenylalanine, the CDR3 is 16 residues long. The only DNA kept is the CDR3, 48 bases in frame from the first base. The germline V gene sets CDR1 to SGHDT and CDR2 to YYEEEE.